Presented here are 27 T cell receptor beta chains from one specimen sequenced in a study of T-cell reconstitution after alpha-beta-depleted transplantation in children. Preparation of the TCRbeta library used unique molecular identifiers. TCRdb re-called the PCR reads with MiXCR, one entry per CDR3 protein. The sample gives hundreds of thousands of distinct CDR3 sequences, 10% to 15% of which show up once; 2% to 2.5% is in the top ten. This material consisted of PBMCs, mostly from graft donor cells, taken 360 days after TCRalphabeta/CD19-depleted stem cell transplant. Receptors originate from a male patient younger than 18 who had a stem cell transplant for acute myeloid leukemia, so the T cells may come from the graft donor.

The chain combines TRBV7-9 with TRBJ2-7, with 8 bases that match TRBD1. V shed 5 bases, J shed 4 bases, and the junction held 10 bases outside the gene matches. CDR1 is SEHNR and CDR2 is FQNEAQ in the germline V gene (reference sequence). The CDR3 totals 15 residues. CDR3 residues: CASSPAGTGTYEQYF. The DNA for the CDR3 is TGTGCCAGCAGCCCTGCCGGGACAGGCACTTACGAGCAGTACTTC.

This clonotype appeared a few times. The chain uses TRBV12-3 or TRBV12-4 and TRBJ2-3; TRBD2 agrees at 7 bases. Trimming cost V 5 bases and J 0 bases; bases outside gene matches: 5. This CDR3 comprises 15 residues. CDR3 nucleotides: TGTGCCAGCAGTACGGCGCGGGGGAGCACAGATACGCAGTATTTT. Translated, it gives CASSTARGSTDTQYF.

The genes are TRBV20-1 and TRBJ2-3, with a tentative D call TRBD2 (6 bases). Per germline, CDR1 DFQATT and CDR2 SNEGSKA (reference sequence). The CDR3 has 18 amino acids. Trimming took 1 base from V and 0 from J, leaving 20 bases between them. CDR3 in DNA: TGCAGTGCTAGAGTGTTGATCCTAGCGCTCACTAGCACAGATACGCAGTATTTT. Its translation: CSARVLILALTSTDTQYF.

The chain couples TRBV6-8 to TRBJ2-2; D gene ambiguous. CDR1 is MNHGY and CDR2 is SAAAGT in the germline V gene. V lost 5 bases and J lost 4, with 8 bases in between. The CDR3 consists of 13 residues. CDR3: CASSLSRTGELFF. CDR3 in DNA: TGTGCCAGCAGTCTCTCGCGCACCGGGGAGCTGTTTTTT.

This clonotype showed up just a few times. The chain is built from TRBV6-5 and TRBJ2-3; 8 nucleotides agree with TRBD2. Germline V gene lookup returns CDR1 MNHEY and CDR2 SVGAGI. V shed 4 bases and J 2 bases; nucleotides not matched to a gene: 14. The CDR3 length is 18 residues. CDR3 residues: CASSSLLSGLASTDTQYF. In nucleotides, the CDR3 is TGTGCCAGCAGTTCTTTGTTGTCTGGACTAGCCTCCACAGATACGCAGTATTTT.

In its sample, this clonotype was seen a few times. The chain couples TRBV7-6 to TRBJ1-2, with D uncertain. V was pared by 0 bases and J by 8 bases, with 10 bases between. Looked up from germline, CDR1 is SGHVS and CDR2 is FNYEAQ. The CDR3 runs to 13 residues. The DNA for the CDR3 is TGTGCCAGCAGCTTAGCGGAAGGGTCGGGCTACACCTTC. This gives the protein CASSLAEGSGYTF.

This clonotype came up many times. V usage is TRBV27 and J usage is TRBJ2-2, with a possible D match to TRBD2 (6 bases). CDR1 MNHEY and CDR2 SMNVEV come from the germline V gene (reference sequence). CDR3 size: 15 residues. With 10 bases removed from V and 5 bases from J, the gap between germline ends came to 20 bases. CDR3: CATHQVAGITGELFF. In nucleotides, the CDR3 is TGTGCCACCCACCAGGTGGCGGGAATTACCGGGGAGCTGTTTTTT.

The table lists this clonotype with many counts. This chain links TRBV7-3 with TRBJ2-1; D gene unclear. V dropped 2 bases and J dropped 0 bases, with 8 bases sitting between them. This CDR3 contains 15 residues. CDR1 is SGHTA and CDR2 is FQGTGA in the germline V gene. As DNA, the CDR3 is TGTGCCAGCAGCTTAGGCCACCGCTCCTACAATGAGCAGTTCTTC. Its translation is CASSLGHRSYNEQFF.

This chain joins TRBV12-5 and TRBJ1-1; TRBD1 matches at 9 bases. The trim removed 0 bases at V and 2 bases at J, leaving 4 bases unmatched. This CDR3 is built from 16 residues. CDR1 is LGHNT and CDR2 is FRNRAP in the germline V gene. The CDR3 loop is CASGLVGQGQNTEAFF. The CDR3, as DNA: TGTGCTAGTGGTTTGGTGGGACAGGGCCAAAACACTGAAGCTTTCTTT.

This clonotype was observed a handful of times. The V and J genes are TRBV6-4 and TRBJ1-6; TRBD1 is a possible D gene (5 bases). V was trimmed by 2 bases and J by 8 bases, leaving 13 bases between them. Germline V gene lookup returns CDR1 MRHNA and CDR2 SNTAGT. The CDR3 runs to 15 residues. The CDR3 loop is CASSDDPGSYSPLHF. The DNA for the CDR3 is TGTGCCAGCAGTGACGATCCAGGGAGTTATTCACCCCTCCACTTT.

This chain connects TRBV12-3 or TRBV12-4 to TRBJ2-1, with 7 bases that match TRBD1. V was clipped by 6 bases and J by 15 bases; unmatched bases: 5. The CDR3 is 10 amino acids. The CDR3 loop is CASRQGPLFF. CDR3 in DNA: TGTGCCAGCAGACAGGGGCCCCTGTTCTTC.

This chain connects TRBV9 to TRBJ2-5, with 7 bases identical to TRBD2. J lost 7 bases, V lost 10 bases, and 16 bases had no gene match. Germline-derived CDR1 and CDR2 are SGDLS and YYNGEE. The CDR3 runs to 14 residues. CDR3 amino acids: CAPWCGTKERTQYF. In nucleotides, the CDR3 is TGTGCCCCGTGGTGTGGGACTAAAGAGAGGACCCAGTACTTC.

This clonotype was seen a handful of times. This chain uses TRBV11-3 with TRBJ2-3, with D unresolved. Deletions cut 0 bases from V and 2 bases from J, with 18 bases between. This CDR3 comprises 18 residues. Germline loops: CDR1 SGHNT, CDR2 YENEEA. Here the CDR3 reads CASSLESRPAYITDTQYF. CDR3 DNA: TGTGCCAGCAGCTTAGAATCTCGACCCGCGTACATCACAGATACGCAGTATTTT. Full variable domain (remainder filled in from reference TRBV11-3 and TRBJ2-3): EAGVVQSPRYKIIEKKQPVAFWCNPISGHNTLYWYLQNLGQGPELLIRYENEEAVDDSQLPKDRFSAERLKGVDSTLKIQPAELGDSAVYLCASSLESRPAYITDTQYFGPGTRLTVL.

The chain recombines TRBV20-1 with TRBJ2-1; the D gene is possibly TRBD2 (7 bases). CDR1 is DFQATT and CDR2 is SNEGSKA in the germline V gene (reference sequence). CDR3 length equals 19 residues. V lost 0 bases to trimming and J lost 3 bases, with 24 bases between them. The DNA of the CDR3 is TGCAGTGCTAGAGATCCCTACGGGGGGCAACAACAGAACTACAATGAGCAGTTCTTC. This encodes CSARDPYGGQQQNYNEQFF.

CDR3 amino acids: CSARDPSGRGDIQYF. In DNA, the CDR3 is TGCAGTGCTAGGGACCCTAGCGGGAGAGGGGACATTCAGTACTTC. The rearrangement uses TRBV20-1 and TRBJ2-4; 10 bases agree with TRBD2. V gave up 3 bases and J gave up 8 bases; unmatched junction bases: 10. Per the germline V gene, CDR1 is DFQATT and CDR2 is SNEGSKA (reference sequence). This CDR3 spans 15 amino acids.

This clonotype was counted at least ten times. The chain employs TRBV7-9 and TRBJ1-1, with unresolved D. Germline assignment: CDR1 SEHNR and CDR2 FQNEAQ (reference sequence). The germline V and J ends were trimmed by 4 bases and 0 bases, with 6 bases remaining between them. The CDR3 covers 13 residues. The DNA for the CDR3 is TGTGCCAGCAGCTCCCTCATGAACACTGAAGCTTTCTTT. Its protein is CASSSLMNTEAFF.

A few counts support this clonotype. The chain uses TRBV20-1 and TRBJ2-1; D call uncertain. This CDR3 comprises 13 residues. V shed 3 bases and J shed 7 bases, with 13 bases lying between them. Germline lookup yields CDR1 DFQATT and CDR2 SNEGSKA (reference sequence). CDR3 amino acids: CSARRRLRNEQFF. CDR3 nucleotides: TGCAGTGCTAGGAGAAGGTTGAGAAATGAGCAGTTCTTC.

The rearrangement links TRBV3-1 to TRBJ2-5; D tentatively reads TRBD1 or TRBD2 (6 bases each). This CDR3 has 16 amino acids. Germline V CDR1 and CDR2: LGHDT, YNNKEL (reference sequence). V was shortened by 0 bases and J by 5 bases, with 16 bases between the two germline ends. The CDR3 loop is CASSQEVFQGGETQYF. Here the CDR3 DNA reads TGTGCCAGCAGCCAAGAGGTGTTCCAAGGGGGGGAGACCCAGTACTTC.

The CDR3: CASSLPPYSGELFF. CDR3 bases: TGTGCCAGCAGTCTACCCCCCTATTCAGGGGAGCTGTTTTTT. The chain is built from TRBV12-3 or TRBV12-4 and TRBJ2-2; no clear D gene. This CDR3 comprises 14 residues. The V gene lost 5 bases and the J gene lost 8 bases, with 15 bases spanning the gap.

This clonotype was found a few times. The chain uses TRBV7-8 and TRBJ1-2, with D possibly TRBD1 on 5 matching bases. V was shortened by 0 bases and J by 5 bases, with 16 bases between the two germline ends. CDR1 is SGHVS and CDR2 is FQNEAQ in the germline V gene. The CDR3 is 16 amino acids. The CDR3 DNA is TGTGCCAGCAGCTTAGCGCTTTTAGGGGAAGGATATGGCTACACCTTC. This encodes CASSLALLGEGYGYTF.

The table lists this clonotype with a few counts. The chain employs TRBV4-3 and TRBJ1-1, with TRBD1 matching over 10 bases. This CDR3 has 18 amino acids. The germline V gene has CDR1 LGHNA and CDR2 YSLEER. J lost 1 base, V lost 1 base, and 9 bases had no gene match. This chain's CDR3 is CASSQVSTGGTWNTEAFF. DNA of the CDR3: TGCGCCAGCAGCCAAGTGTCGACAGGGGGCACTTGGAACACTGAAGCTTTCTTT.

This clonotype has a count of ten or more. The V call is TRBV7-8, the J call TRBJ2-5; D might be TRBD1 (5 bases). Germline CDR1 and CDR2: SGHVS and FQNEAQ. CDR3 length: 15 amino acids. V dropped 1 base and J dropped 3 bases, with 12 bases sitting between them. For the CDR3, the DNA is TGTGCCAGCAGCTTAGACGAAGCAGGGAAAGAGACCCAGTACTTC. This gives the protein CASSLDEAGKETQYF.

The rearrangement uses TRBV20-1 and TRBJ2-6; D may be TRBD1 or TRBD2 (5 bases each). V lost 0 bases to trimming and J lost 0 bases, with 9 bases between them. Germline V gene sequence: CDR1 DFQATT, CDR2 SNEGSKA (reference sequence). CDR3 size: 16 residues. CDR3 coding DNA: TGCAGTGCTAGAGATAAGGGACCCTCTGGGGCCAACGTCCTGACTTTC. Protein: CSARDKGPSGANVLTF.

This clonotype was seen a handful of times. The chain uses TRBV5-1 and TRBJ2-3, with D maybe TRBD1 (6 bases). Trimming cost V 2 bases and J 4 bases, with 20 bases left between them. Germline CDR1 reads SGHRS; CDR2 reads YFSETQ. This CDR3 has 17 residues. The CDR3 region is CASSFPGTPRGPDTQYF. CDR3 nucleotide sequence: TGCGCCAGCAGCTTTCCCGGGACACCAAGGGGCCCAGATACGCAGTATTTT.

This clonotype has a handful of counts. For the CDR3, the DNA is TGCAGTGCTAGCCTCCGGCAGCCTAATCAGCCCCAGCATTTT. Its protein is CSASLRQPNQPQHF. V usage is TRBV20-1 and J usage is TRBJ1-5, with D hard to call. The CDR3 loop spans 14 amino acids. V lost 3 bases and J 4 bases, leaving 13 bases between the germline ends. CDR1 and CDR2 (germline): DFQATT, SNEGSKA (reference sequence).

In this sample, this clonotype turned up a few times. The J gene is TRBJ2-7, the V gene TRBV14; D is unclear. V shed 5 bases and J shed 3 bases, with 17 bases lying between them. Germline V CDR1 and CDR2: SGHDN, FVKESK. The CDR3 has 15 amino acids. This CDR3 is CASSGATLALYEQYF. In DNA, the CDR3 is TGTGCCAGCAGCGGAGCTACTTTGGCCCTCTACGAGCAGTACTTC.

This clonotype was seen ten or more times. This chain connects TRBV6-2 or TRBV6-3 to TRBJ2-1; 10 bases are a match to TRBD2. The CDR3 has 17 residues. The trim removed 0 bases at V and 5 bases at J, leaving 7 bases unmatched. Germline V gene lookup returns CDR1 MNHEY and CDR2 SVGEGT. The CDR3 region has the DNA TGTGCCAGCAGTTACTCGCTAGCGGGAGCGGCCCACAATGAGCAGTTCTTC. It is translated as CASSYSLAGAAHNEQFF.